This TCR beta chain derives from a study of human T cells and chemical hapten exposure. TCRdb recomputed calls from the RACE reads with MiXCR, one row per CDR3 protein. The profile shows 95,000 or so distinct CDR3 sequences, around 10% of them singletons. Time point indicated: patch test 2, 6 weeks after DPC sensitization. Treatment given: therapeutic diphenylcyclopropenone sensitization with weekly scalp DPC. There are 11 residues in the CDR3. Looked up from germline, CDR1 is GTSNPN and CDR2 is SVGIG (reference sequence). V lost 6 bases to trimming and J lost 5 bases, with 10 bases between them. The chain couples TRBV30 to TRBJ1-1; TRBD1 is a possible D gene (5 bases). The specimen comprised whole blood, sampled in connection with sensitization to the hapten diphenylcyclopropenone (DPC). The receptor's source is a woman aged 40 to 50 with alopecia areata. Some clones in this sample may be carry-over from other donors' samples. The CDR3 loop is CACRWGTEAFF. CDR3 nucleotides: TGTGCCTGCCGGTGGGGGACTGAAGCTTTCTTT.